This T cell receptor (beta chain) was identified in a study of post-analysis software for immune sequencing data (dated by TCRdb to 2014 to 2015). Notes on the research overall: Relapsing-remitting, secondary progressive and progressive-relapsing multiple sclerosis were recorded as disease courses, and subtype annotation was lacking for some patients. The patient repertoires were set against eleven to twelve previously published healthy control repertoires from donors whose ages ranged from about 6 to 25 years. A subset of samples was prepared in parallel using single-end sample barcoding, then pooled and co-amplified after Illumina adapter ligation.

To demonstrate the VDJtools post-analysis software, TCR beta repertoires were profiled from the peripheral blood of more than ten young patients with multiple sclerosis. Multiple sclerosis patients were children and adolescents aged about 6 to 15 years. The CDR3 runs 15 residues from the cysteine to the phenylalanine. Here the CDR3 DNA is all that survives: 45 bases in frame from base 1. V ends up 1 base short and J 0 bases short, with an unmatched junction base count of 3. The germline V gene (reference sequence) supplies CDR1 DFQATT and CDR2 SNEGSKA. Regarding this clonotype: The clone's antigen remains unknown. No much larger clonotype is one base removed from it; base qualities were not supplied.

What the research found in general, with its limitations: The multiple sclerosis patient group was slightly younger than the control group. Significantly higher frequencies in patients than in controls were found for five TRBV segments, including TRBV5-6, TRBV5-1 and TRBV20-1. Direct clustering with F measure revealed strong co-clustering of samples prepared in the same batch, which led to a batch-effect correction. Multiple sclerosis patients had significantly lower normalized Chao1 diversity than controls, a result that suggests substantial peripheral T-cell clonal expansion.

The protocol used for the library was PCR. The sequencing machine was an Illumina HiSeq 2500. To reduce PCR and sequencing biases, unique molecular identifiers were built into the TCR beta cDNA libraries. Per 1 to 10 million input T cells, some 500,000 cDNA molecules were obtained, such that each molecule approximated one T cell. Patient libraries were prepared and sequenced with the same protocol used for the earlier healthy control dataset. Within a given batch, samples were prepared together, multiplexed and sequenced on the same HiSeq lane. The study's own analysis went as follows. MIGEC handled the raw barcoded reads, throwing out single-read molecular identifier groups before consensus assembly and CDR3 extraction. Clonotype tables were post-analysed with VDJtools, normalizing diversity by down-sampling all datasets to the smallest sample size. Repertoire overlap clustering matched CDR3 amino acid but not nucleotide sequences to correct batch-related cross-sample contamination. Starting from the raw public reads, TCRdb applied fastp trimming at Q25, assembled clones with MiXCR and retained in-frame beta chains. CDR3 protein sequences are deduplicated, and each keeps its most common genes and DNA. What appears here as the V and J calls and clone size reflects TCRdb's work, not the paper's. Counted in this sample were roughly 600,000 distinct CDR3 sequences; about 40% of them appeared once. The top ten clones comprise over 1.5% of the sample.

The V and J segments used are TRBV20-1 and TRBJ1-5, with TRBD1 identical over 7 junction bases. This receptor was obtained from a girl between 5 and 17 years old with multiple sclerosis. Material: blood. This receptor has the CDR3 CSARVGQFSNQPQHF. In nucleotide form, the sequence is TGCAGTGCTAGAGTGGGACAGTTTAGCAATCAGCCCCAGCATTTT.